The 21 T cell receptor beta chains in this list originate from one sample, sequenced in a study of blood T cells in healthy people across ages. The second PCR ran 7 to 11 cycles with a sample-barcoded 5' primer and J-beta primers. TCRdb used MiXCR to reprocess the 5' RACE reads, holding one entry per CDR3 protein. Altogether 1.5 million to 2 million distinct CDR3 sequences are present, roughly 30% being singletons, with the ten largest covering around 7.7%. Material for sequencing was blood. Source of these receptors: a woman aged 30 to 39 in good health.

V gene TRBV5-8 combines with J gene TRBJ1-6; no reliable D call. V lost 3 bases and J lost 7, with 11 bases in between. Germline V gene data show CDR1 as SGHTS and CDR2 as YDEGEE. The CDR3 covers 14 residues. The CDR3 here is CASSWYSGNSPLHF. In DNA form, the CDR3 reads TGTGCCAGCAGCTGGTACAGTGGAAATTCACCCCTCCACTTT.

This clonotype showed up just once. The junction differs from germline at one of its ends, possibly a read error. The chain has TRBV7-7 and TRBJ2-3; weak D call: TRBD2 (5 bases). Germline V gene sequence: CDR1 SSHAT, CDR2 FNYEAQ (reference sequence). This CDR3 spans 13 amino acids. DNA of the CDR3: TGTACCAGCGGCCGGACTCGCCGGGATACGCAGTATTTT. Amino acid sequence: CTSGRTRRDTQYF.

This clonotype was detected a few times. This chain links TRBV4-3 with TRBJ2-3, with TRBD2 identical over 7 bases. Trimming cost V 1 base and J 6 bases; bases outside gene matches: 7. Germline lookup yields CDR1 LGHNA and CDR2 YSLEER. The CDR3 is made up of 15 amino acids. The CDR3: CASSQGARRGDTQYF. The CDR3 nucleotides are TGCGCCAGCAGCCAAGGTGCGAGGCGGGGGGATACGCAGTATTTT.

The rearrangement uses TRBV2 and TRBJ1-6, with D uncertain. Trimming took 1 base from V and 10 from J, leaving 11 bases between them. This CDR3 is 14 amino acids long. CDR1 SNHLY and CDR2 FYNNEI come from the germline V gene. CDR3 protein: CASSEVGRRSPLHF. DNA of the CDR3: TGTGCCAGCAGTGAAGTTGGGCGGAGGTCACCCCTCCACTTT.

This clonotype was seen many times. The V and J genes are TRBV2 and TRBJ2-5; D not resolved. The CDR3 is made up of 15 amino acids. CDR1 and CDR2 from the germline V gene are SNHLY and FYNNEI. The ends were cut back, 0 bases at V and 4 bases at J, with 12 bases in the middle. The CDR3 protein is CASSEALGHVETQYF. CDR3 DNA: TGTGCCAGCAGTGAAGCGCTGGGCCATGTAGAGACCCAGTACTTC.

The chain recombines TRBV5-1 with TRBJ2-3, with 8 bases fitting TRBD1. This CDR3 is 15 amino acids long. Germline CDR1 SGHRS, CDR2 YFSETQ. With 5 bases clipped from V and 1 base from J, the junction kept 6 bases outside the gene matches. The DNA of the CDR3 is TGCGCCAGCAGGACCGGGACAGGACGCACAGATACGCAGTATTTT. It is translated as CASRTGTGRTDTQYF.

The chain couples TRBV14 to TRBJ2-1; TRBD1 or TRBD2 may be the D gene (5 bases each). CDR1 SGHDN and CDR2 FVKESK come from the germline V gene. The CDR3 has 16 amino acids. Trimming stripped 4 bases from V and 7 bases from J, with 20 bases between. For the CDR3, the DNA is TGTGCCAGCAGCCGATGGACGGGGCCGCCGGGGAATGAGCAGTTCTTC. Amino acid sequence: CASSRWTGPPGNEQFF.

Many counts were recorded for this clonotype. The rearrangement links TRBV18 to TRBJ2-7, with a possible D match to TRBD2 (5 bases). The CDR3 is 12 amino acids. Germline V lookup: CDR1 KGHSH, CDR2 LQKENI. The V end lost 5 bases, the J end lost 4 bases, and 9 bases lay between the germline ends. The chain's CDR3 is CASSVAPYEQYF. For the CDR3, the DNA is TGTGCCAGCTCAGTAGCGCCGTACGAGCAGTACTTC.

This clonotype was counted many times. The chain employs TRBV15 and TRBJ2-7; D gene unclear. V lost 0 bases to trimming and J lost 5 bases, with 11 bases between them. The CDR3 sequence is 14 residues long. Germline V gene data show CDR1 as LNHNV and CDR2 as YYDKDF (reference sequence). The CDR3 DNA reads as TGTGCCACCAGCAGAGAGGCCAGCTTCGACGAGCAGTACTTC. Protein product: CATSREASFDEQYF.

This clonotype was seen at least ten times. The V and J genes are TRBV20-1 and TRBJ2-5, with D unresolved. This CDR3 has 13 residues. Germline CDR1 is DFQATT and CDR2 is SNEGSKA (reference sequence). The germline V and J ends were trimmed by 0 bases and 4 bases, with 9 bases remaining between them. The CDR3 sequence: CSAREEPGETQYF. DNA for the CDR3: TGCAGTGCTAGAGAAGAGCCCGGAGAGACCCAGTACTTC.

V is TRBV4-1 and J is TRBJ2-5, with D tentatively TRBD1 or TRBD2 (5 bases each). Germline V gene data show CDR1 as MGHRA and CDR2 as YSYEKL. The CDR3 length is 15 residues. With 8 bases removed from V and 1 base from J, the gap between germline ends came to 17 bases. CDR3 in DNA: TGCGCCAGCCGGTTCGGGGCAGGGTCCCAAGAGACCCAGTACTTC. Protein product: CASRFGAGSQETQYF.

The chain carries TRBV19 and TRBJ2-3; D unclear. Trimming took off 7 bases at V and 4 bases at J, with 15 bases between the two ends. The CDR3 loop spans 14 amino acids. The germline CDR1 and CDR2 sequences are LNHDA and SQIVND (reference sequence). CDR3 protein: CASKRQASPDTQYF. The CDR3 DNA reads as TGTGCCAGTAAAAGGCAGGCGTCGCCAGATACGCAGTATTTT. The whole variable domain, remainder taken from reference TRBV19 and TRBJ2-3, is DGGITQSPKYLFRKEGQNVTLSCEQNLNHDAMYWYRQDPGQGLRLIYYSQIVNDFQKGDIAEGYSVSREKKESFPLTVTSAQKNPTAFYLCASKRQASPDTQYFGPGTRLTVL.

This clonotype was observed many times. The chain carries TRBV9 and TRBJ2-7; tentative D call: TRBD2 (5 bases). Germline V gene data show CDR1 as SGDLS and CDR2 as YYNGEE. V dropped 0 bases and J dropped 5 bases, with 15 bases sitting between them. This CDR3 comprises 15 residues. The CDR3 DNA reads TGTGCCAGCAGCGTAGGAATTAGCGAGGCAAACGAGCAGTACTTC. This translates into CASSVGISEANEQYF.

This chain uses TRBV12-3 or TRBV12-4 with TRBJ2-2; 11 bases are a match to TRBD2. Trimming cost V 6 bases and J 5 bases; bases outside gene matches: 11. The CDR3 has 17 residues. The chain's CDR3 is CASSPIRLAGNTGELFF. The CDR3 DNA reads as TGTGCCAGCAGCCCTATCCGACTAGCGGGAAATACCGGGGAGCTGTTTTTT.

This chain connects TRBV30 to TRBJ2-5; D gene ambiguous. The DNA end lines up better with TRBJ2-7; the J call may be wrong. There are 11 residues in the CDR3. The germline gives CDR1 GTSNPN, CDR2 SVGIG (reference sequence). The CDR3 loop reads CACRWVYEQYF. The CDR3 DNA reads TGTGCCTGCCGGTGGGTTTACGAGCAGTACTTC.

The CDR3 loop is CASSLSDSRDGYTF. The CDR3 nucleotides read TGCGCCAGCAGCTTGTCGGACTCCCGGGATGGCTACACCTTC. This chain uses TRBV5-1 with TRBJ1-2; D remains ambiguous. Germline V gene data show CDR1 as SGHRS and CDR2 as YFSETQ. The CDR3 is 14 amino acids. The germline V and J ends were trimmed by 1 base and 6 bases, with 13 bases remaining between them.

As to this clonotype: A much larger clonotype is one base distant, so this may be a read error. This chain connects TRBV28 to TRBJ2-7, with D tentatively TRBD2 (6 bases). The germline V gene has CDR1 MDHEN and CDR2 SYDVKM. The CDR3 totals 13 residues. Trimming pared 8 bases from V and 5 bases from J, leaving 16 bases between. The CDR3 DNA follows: TGTGCCAGCCTTAAGGACGGGGGAAACGAGCAGTACTTC. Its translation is CASLKDGGNEQYF.

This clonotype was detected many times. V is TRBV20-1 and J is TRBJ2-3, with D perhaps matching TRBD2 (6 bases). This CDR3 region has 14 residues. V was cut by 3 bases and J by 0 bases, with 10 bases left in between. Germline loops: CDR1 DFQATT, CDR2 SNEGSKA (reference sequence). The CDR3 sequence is CSASRDSSTDTQYF. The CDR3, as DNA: TGCAGTGCTAGTCGGGACTCAAGCACAGATACGCAGTATTTT.

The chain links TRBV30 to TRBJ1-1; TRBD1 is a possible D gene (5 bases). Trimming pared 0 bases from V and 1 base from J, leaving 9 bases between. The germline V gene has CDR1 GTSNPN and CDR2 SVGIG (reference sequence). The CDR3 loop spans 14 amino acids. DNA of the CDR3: TGTGCCTGGAGTGTACCTGGACAGAACACTGAAGCTTTCTTT. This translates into CAWSVPGQNTEAFF.

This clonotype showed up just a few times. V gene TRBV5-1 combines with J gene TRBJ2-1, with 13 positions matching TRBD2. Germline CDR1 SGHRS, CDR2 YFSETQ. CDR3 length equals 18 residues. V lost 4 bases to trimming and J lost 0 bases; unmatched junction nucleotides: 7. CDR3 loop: CASSPTSGGPRSYNEQFF. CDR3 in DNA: TGCGCCAGCAGCCCGACTAGCGGGGGGCCCCGCTCCTACAATGAGCAGTTCTTC.

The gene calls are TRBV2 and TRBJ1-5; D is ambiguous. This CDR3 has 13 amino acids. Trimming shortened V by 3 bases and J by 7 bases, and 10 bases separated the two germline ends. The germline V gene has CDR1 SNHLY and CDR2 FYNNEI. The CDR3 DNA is TGTGCCAGCAGTGAGCAGGCGCAACAGCCCCAGCATTTT. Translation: CASSEQAQQPQHF.